This TCR beta chain emerged from a study of cytomegalovirus exposure and HLA in healthy donors. A multiplex PCR was run with 60 Vbeta primers and 13 Jbeta primers. Here immunoSEQ multiplex PCR was the method, and the copy in TCRdb shows in-frame clones only, minus some. Of 150,000 to 180,000 clones listed, approximately 75% were seen once; the top ten hold over 2.5%. The receptor comes from a young man in good health and CMV-seronegative. Sequencing was done on a sample of PBMCs.

CDR3 in DNA: TGTGCCAGCAGTGACCCGATTCTAGCCTACGAGCAGTACTTC. Amino acids: CASSDPILAYEQYF. The V and J genes are TRBV6-1 and TRBJ2-7; D remains ambiguous. The CDR3 is 14 amino acids. Germline CDR1 MNHNS, CDR2 SASEGT. Trimming removed 3 bases from V and 2 bases from J, with 11 bases in between.